A few counts support the clone carrying this T cell receptor beta chain. The target antigen is unknown. Treatment defined: randomized to nivolumab then ipilimumab (arm A) or the reverse (arm B). This sample is part of a study of sequential checkpoint blockade in melanoma. Overall study: 91 pretreatment tumor DNA samples were TCRβ immunosequenced. Study-level findings and limits: Clinical benefit was about 30 times likelier when tumor T-cell fraction and clonality increased.

Per germline, CDR1 MDHEN and CDR2 SYDVKM. V lost 4 bases, J lost 1 base, and 8 bases stayed unmatched. The CDR3 totals 16 residues. Clones were read by immunoSEQ multiplex PCR, and TCRdb kept only the in-frame ones, dropping some. The data show approximately 1,100 clones, with 20% to 25% seen just once and approximately 20% held by the top ten. This rearrangement joins TRBV28 to TRBJ2-7; 9 positions agree with TRBD1. This material consisted of tumor tissue (inferred from file names), taken from a patient given nivolumab and ipilimumab in sequence. The clonotype comes from a human donor with melanoma. The CDR3 spells CASSSAEQGASYEQYF. The CDR3 nucleotides are TGTGCCAGCAGTTCGGCTGAACAGGGGGCGTCCTACGAGCAGTACTTC.